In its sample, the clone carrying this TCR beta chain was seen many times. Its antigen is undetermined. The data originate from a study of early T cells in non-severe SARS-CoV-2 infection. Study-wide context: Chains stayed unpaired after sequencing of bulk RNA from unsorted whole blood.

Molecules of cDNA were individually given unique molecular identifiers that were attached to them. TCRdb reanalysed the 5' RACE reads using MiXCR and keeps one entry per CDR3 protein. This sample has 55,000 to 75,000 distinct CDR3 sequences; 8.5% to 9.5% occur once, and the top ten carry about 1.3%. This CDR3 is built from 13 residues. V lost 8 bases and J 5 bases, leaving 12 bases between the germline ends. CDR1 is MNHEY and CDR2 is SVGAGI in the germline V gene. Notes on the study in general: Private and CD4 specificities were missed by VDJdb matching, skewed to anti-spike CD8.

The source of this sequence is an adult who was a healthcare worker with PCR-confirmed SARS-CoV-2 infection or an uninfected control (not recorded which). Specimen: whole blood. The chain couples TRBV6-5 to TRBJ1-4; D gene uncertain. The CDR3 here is CASGGFLNEKLFF. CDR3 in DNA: TGTGCCAGCGGCGGGTTCTTGAATGAAAAACTGTTTTTT.